The 16 T cell receptor beta chains below all came from one sample that was sequenced in a study of OX40 agonist ivuxolimab in advanced cancers. Profiling relied on immunoSEQ multiplex PCR, and the TCRdb table lists in-frame clones only, not all of them. The table has 95,000 to 100,000 clones, around 85% seen once; the top ten hold more than 1.1%. The sample consisted of CD4+ or CD8+ T cells sorted from blood, taken in a trial of the OX40 agonist ivuxolimab. The source of these receptors is an adult with an advanced solid tumor such as melanoma, head and neck, liver or kidney cancer.

CDR3 sequence: CASSRQGFGFGYTF. CDR3 nucleotides: TGTGCCAGCAGTCGACAGGGATTCGGTTTTGGCTACACCTTC. The V call is TRBV6-1, the J call TRBJ1-2, with 7 bases matching TRBD1. The germline V gene encodes CDR1 MNHNS and CDR2 SASEGT. V was pared by 5 bases and J by 7 bases, with 10 bases of the junction left unmatched. This CDR3 has 14 residues.

The chain has TRBV6-4 and TRBJ2-3, with TRBD2 identical over 12 bases. V gave up 9 bases and J gave up 1 base; unmatched junction bases: 14. Looked up from germline, CDR1 is MRHNA and CDR2 is SNTAGT. The CDR3 runs to 18 residues. The CDR3, as DNA: TGTGCCAGGACTCTAGCGGGAGGGCCCTCCCGGGGCACAGATACGCAGTATTTT. Residues: CARTLAGGPSRGTDTQYF.

This chain links TRBV10-3 with TRBJ1-1; D possibly corresponds to TRBD1 (6 bases). Germline V CDR1 and CDR2: ENHRY, SYGVKD. The CDR3 length is 15 residues. V gave up 4 bases and J gave up 1 base, with 13 bases separating them. The chain's CDR3 is CAISVGTRRNTEAFF. CDR3 DNA sequence: TGTGCCATCAGTGTGGGGACAAGGAGGAACACTGAAGCTTTCTTT.

The rearrangement joins TRBV28 to TRBJ2-5, with 8 bases identical to TRBD2. CDR3 length: 16 amino acids. V shed 6 bases, J shed 7 bases, and the junction held 16 bases outside the gene matches. Germline V gene lookup returns CDR1 MDHEN and CDR2 SYDVKM. CDR3 in amino acids: CASSQGGAGATRTQYF. The CDR3 DNA reads as TGTGCCAGCAGCCAAGGGGGAGCGGGGGCCACGCGGACCCAGTACTTC.

This clone has only one observation. The chain couples TRBV4-3 to TRBJ1-2, with 7 positions matching TRBD1. Per the germline V gene, CDR1 is LGHNA and CDR2 is YSLEER. The V and J ends lost 2 bases and 7 bases, in that order; junction bases with no gene match: 1. This CDR3 region has 12 residues. The CDR3 spells CASSQQGVGYTF. CDR3 nucleotide sequence: TGCGCCAGCAGCCAACAGGGGGTTGGCTACACCTTC.

The chain joins TRBV19 to TRBJ1-1, with a tentative D call TRBD1 (5 bases). The length of the CDR3 is 15 residues. In germline, CDR1 is LNHDA, CDR2 SQIVND (reference sequence). V gave up 11 bases and J gave up 0 bases, with 19 bases separating them. CDR3 DNA: TGTGCCCCAACGGAGGGGAGGCGGGTGAACACTGAAGCTTTCTTT. Residues: CAPTEGRRVNTEAFF.

The rearrangement links TRBV19 to TRBJ2-4, with D uncertain. The CDR3 sequence is 17 residues long. Germline V lookup: CDR1 LNHDA, CDR2 SQIVND (reference sequence). Trimming left V 6 bases short and J 1 base short, with 19 bases between. CDR3 region: CASSNQLGSSAKNIQYF. In nucleotides, the CDR3 is TGTGCCAGTAGCAACCAATTGGGGTCATCGGCCAAAAACATTCAGTACTTC.

This clone showed up just once. The chain combines TRBV4-1 with TRBJ1-3; tentative D call: TRBD1 (6 bases). In germline, CDR1 is MGHRA, CDR2 YSYEKL. With 2 bases removed from V and 4 bases from J, the gap between germline ends came to 12 bases. CDR3 length: 15 amino acids. CDR3 nucleotides: TGCGCCAGCAGCCAAACCGGGACATACGGAAACACCATATATTTT. Its translation is CASSQTGTYGNTIYF.

J is TRBJ1-4 and V is TRBV27; D gene uncertain. V was cut by 5 bases and J by 4 bases, with 14 bases left in between. The CDR3 runs to 15 residues. Per the germline V gene, CDR1 is MNHEY and CDR2 is SMNVEV (reference sequence). This CDR3 is CASSPRGDNNEKLFF. CDR3 sequence (DNA): TGTGCCAGCAGTCCCCGGGGAGATAATAATGAAAAACTGTTTTTT.

This rearrangement joins TRBV2 to TRBJ1-4; possibly TRBD1 for D (5 bases). The V gene's germline CDR1 is SNHLY and CDR2 FYNNEI. Deletions cut 6 bases from V and 0 bases from J, with 8 bases between. The CDR3 runs to 14 residues. CDR3 coding DNA: TGTGCCAGCAGAGCAGGGTCAACTAATGAAAAACTGTTTTTT. It encodes CASRAGSTNEKLFF. The entire variable domain, with the rest obtained from reference TRBV2 and TRBJ1-4, is as follows: EPEVTQTPSHQVTQMGQEVILRCVPISNHLYFYWYRQILGQKVEFLVSFYNNEISEKSEIFDDQFSVERPDGSNFTLKIRSTKLEDSAMYFCASRAGSTNEKLFFGSGTQLSVL.

The V and J genes are TRBV7-3 and TRBJ1-6; TRBD1 agrees at 10 bases. The ends lost 2 bases at V and 6 bases at J; junction bases unmatched: 7. The CDR3 has 17 amino acids. In germline, CDR1 is SGHTA, CDR2 FQGTGA. CDR3 residues: CASSLGRQGASNSPLHF. In nucleotides, the CDR3 is TGTGCCAGCAGCTTAGGTCGACAGGGGGCAAGTAATTCACCCCTCCACTTT.

The rearrangement uses TRBV6-1 and TRBJ2-1; TRBD1 matches 9 bases. V shed 4 bases, J shed 5 bases, and the junction held 3 bases outside the gene matches. There are 14 residues in the CDR3. Germline V gene sequence: CDR1 MNHNS, CDR2 SASEGT. The CDR3 reads CASSGDRANNEQFF. CDR3 in DNA: TGTGCCAGCAGTGGGGACAGGGCCAACAATGAGCAGTTCTTC.

V usage is TRBV7-2 and J usage is TRBJ2-7; 12 nucleotides match TRBD2. Looked up from germline, CDR1 is SGHTA and CDR2 is FQGNSA. The CDR3 extends over 18 amino acids. V shed 3 bases, J shed 3 bases, and the junction held 12 bases outside the gene matches. The CDR3 DNA follows: TGTGCCAGCAGCTTGCTAGCGGGAGGGCCAGGGGCAATCTACGAGCAGTACTTC. Translated, it gives CASSLLAGGPGAIYEQYF.

This sequence joins TRBV7-9 and TRBJ1-3, with 10 positions matching TRBD1. Looked up from germline, CDR1 is SEHNR and CDR2 is FQNEAQ (reference sequence). V shed 5 bases and J 8 bases; nucleotides not matched to a gene: 9. This CDR3 contains 15 residues. In nucleotides, the CDR3 is TGTGCCAGCAGCCCGACAGGGGGCAGGGAGCACACCATATATTTT. It specifies CASSPTGGREHTIYF.

Concerning this clone: Compared with germline, one end of the junction differs, possibly owing to a read error. The rearrangement uses TRBV28 and TRBJ2-2; 10 bases match TRBD1. This CDR3 has 13 amino acids. The germline V gene has CDR1 MDHEN and CDR2 SYDVKM. The CDR3 DNA follows: TGTGCCGGCAGGACAGGGGGGACCGGGGAGCTGTTTTTT. Its protein product is CAGRTGGTGELFF.

The V and J genes are TRBV30 and TRBJ2-7; 9 bases are shared with TRBD1. Germline values: CDR1 GTSNPN, CDR2 SVGIG (reference sequence). The length of the CDR3 is 13 residues. Trimming took 5 bases from V and 3 from J; bases not matched to a gene: 5. CDR3 sequence reads: CAWELDRGYEQYF. CDR3 DNA sequence: TGTGCCTGGGAGCTGGACAGGGGCTACGAGCAGTACTTC.